This T cell receptor beta chain is drawn from a study of regulatory T cells in long-lasting Graves disease. Study-level background: Less than 3 months of antithyroid drugs had been taken by newly diagnosed Graves' patients. Notes on the study in general: It was in persistent disease that TRBV28, TRBJ1-2 and TRBJ2-5 were favored.

Time point meaning: newly diagnosed GD, antithyroid drugs for less than 3 months. PBMC RNA was the source of the TCR library. This clonotype was counted ten times or more. Its antigen is still unknown. The TCR beta library used iRepertoire HTBI primers with Arm-PCR amplification of CDR3. TCRdb used MiXCR to reprocess the multiplex PCR reads, holding one entry per CDR3 protein. Of about 540,000 distinct CDR3 sequences listed, about 14% were seen once; the top ten hold roughly a tenth. The V gene's germline CDR1 is MNHEY and CDR2 SVGEGT. The CDR3 loop spans 14 amino acids. Trimming left V 4 bases short and J 5 bases short, with 11 bases between. These same records also appear under a second study, on T cells in Graves' hyperthyroidism and ophthalmopathy. That study adds: HTBI primers were used for first-round RT-PCR of the TCR CDR3.

The chain links TRBV6-2 or TRBV6-3 to TRBJ2-2, with D uncertain. This material consisted of peripheral blood mononuclear cells (PBMCs), taken at new diagnosis, from a patient treated with antithyroid drugs. The receptor was derived from a man aged 25 to 45 with Graves disease. This chain's CDR3 is CASSSRLLTGELFF. DNA of the CDR3: TGTGCCAGCAGTTCCAGGCTCCTGACCGGGGAGCTGTTTTTT.